A single sample gave rise to the 2 T cell receptor beta chains below, sequenced in a study of blood T cells in healthy people across ages. With a J-beta primer mix and a sample-barcoded 5' primer, a second PCR ran roughly 6 to 11 cycles. TCRdb re-called the 5' RACE reads with MiXCR, one entry per CDR3 protein. The repertoire includes roughly 1.5 million distinct CDR3 sequences, 40% to 45% of them detected once, and about 4% sits in the top ten. Sample: blood. The receptors here all came from a young woman in good health.

This clonotype appeared a few times. The gene calls are TRBV29-1 and TRBJ2-5; 9 bases fit TRBD2. Trimming removed 2 bases from V and 4 bases from J; junction bases left unmatched: 2. CDR1 is SQVTM and CDR2 is ANQGSEA in the germline V gene. This CDR3 comprises 13 residues. The CDR3 nucleotides are TGCAGCGTTGAAATACTAGCGGGAGAGACCCAGTACTTC. It yields the protein CSVEILAGETQYF.

This chain links TRBV19 with TRBJ2-1; tentative D call: TRBD1 (6 bases). The J call may be incorrect, as the DNA end agrees better with TRBJ2-7. The CDR3 runs to 16 residues. The germline V gene has CDR1 LNHDA and CDR2 SQIVND (reference sequence). The CDR3 coding sequence is TGTGCCAGTACCCACTCCGGGACATCCTCCTACAATGAGCAGTACTTC. This codes for CASTHSGTSSYNEQYF.